These 12 T cell receptor beta chains were all obtained from the same sample, sequenced in a study of siplizumab effects on memory and regulatory T cells. The method was immunoSEQ multiplex PCR; TCRdb's version includes in-frame clones alone and lacks a portion of them. The sample has 90,000 to 120,000 clones; more than 85% are singletons. Material for sequencing was Tregs sorted from blood. These receptors were obtained from a human donor in good health.

The rearrangement links TRBV19 to TRBJ1-2; D not certain. The CDR3 is made up of 15 amino acids. V lost 0 bases and J lost 4, with 12 bases in between. Germline V gene data show CDR1 as LNHDA and CDR2 as SQIVND (reference sequence). CDR3 protein: CASSIDAGHSYGYTF. The CDR3 bases are TGTGCCAGTAGTATAGATGCAGGCCACTCCTATGGCTACACCTTC.

This rearrangement joins TRBV6-5 to TRBJ1-4, with a weak D call TRBD1 (5 bases). V was shortened by 0 bases and J by 7 bases, with 9 bases between the two germline ends. Germline V gene lookup returns CDR1 MNHEY and CDR2 SVGAGI. The CDR3 contains 14 residues. The CDR3 nucleotides are TGTGCCAGCAGTTACTCGGCAGGGAGTGAAAAACTGTTTTTT. Amino acids: CASSYSAGSEKLFF.

This clone was detected only once. The chain recombines TRBV5-1 with TRBJ2-7; tentatively, D is TRBD2 (6 bases). The CDR3 loop spans 11 amino acids. Deletions cut 5 bases from V and 3 bases from J, with 6 bases between. The germline CDR1 and CDR2 sequences are SGHRS and YFSETQ. Here the CDR3 DNA reads TGCGCCAGCAGGGGGGGCTACGAGCAGTACTTC. Translated, it gives CASRGGYEQYF.

V and J are TRBV11-3 and TRBJ2-7; D is ambiguous. CDR3 length: 16 amino acids. V dropped 1 base and J dropped 2 bases, with 15 bases sitting between them. Per the germline V gene, CDR1 is SGHNT and CDR2 is YENEEA. In DNA form, the CDR3 reads TGTGCCAGCAGCTTAGTGATCAGCGCCGGAACCTACGAGCAGTACTTC. Residues: CASSLVISAGTYEQYF.

The CDR3 reads CASSLGAEAFF. CDR3 bases: TGTGCCAGCAGCTTGGGGGCCGAAGCTTTCTTT. This chain links TRBV5-4 with TRBJ1-1; no clear D. Trimming removed 0 bases from V and 8 bases from J, with 5 bases in between. CDR3 length: 11 residues. Germline loops: CDR1 SGHNT, CDR2 YYREEE (reference sequence).

The V call is TRBV19, the J call TRBJ2-5; D might be TRBD2 (5 bases). Germline CDR1 LNHDA, CDR2 SQIVND (reference sequence). V was clipped by 3 bases and J by 5 bases, with 13 bases between them. The CDR3 loop spans 14 amino acids. This chain's CDR3 is CASSIGLARETQYF. CDR3 DNA sequence: TGTGCCAGTAGTATTGGCCTAGCCCGGGAGACCCAGTACTTC.

The rearrangement uses TRBV7-9 and TRBJ2-2, with TRBD2 identical over 8 bases. The length of the CDR3 is 19 residues. In germline, CDR1 is SEHNR, CDR2 FQNEAQ (reference sequence). V was clipped by 5 bases and J by 0 bases; unmatched bases: 14. CDR3 in DNA: TGTGCCAGCAGCGAGGGACAAATACCGGGACTAGCGAACACCGGGGAGCTGTTTTTT. Its translation is CASSEGQIPGLANTGELFF.

The chain uses TRBV4-1 and TRBJ2-7; weak D call: TRBD2 (6 bases). Trimming shortened V by 4 bases and J by 5 bases, and 15 bases separated the two germline ends. This CDR3 is 14 amino acids long. CDR1 is MGHRA and CDR2 is YSYEKL in the germline V gene. The CDR3 spells CASSRDWPRDEQYF. DNA of the CDR3: TGCGCCAGCAGCCGGGACTGGCCTAGGGACGAGCAGTACTTC.

V and J are TRBV5-4 and TRBJ1-2; unclear D gene. Trimming removed 2 bases from V and 0 bases from J, with 11 bases in between. The CDR3 has 15 amino acids. The germline gives CDR1 SGHNT, CDR2 YYREEE (reference sequence). CDR3 protein: CASSLLTGANYGYTF. CDR3 sequence (DNA): TGTGCCAGCAGCTTATTGACGGGTGCTAACTATGGCTACACCTTC. The full variable domain, in which reference TRBV5-4 and TRBJ1-2 provide the parts outside the CDR3, is ETGVTQSPTHLIKTRGQQVTLRCSSQSGHNTVSWYQQALGQGPQFIFQYYREEENGRGNFPPRFSGLQFPNYSSELNVNALELDDSALYLCASSLLTGANYGYTFGSGTRLTVV.

Notes on this clone: An end of the junction differs from the germline gene, which may be a read error. The chain employs TRBV5-6 and TRBJ2-4; TRBD2 agrees at 9 bases. Germline V CDR1 and CDR2: SGHDT, YYEEEE. The CDR3 extends over 15 amino acids. The CDR3 DNA reads as TGTGCCAGCAGCTTAGTACTAGCGGGTCTGGCCCACGCCAGCTTC. Translated, it gives CASSLVLAGLAHASF.

DNA for the CDR3: TGTGCCAGAAGATCCGACAGAACCTATGGCTACACCTTC. It codes for CARRSDRTYGYTF. This rearrangement joins TRBV6-1 to TRBJ1-2; D may be TRBD1 (5 bases). Looked up from germline, CDR1 is MNHNS and CDR2 is SASEGT. V was cut by 9 bases and J by 4 bases, with 15 bases left in between. The CDR3 has 13 residues.

The DNA of the CDR3 is TGTGCCAGTAGTCCCAGGGACAGGGGACAGAGCACAGATACGCAGTATTTT. Its translation: CASSPRDRGQSTDTQYF. The chain recombines TRBV19 with TRBJ2-3; 10 bases agree with TRBD1. The V gene's germline CDR1 is LNHDA and CDR2 SQIVND (reference sequence). The CDR3 has 17 residues. With 5 bases clipped from V and 0 bases from J, the junction kept 8 bases outside the gene matches.